This T cell receptor (beta chain) was recorded in a study of identical twins. Using its own MiXCR run on the 5' RACE reads, TCRdb lists one record per CDR3 protein. The sample lists about 490,000 distinct CDR3 sequences; roughly 15% were seen once. This clonotype has only a few counts. The CDR3 has 15 residues. Germline CDR1 DFQATT, CDR2 SNEGSKA (reference sequence). V trimming: 3 bases; J trimming: 7 bases; junction bases outside the gene matches: 5. These data were likewise used in another study, on yellow fever vaccine responses in identical twins.

V is TRBV20-1 and J is TRBJ1-6; 11 bases align to TRBD1. The sequence derives from a young woman in good health. The sample was CD4+ T cells sorted from blood. CDR3 in DNA: TGCAGTGCTAGCAGGACAGGGGGCTCGAATTCACCCCTCCACTTT. Translating it yields CSASRTGGSNSPLHF.